This TCR beta chain was documented in a study of CD8+CD57+ T cells in acquired aplastic anemia. Genomic DNA acted as the template from which TCR beta VDJ combination and CDR3 sequence profiling were carried out. TCRdb re-called the reads through MiXCR, storing one row per CDR3 protein. This sample yields about 210,000 distinct CDR3 sequences, of which around 60% are seen a single time; over 25% belongs to the top ten. This clonotype was recorded many times. Trimming pared 1 base from V and 8 bases from J, leaving 15 bases between. Germline CDR1 reads SGHDT; CDR2 reads YYEEEE. The length of the CDR3 is 14 residues.

The sequenced material came from sorted CD4+, CD8+, or CD8+CD57+ T cells (not recorded which) from PBMCs. The TCR comes from a human donor in good health. This chain links TRBV5-6 with TRBJ1-2; perhaps TRBD1 as D (6 bases). As DNA, the CDR3 is TGTGCCAGCAGCTTGCCCCCCGGGGGCGAGGGCTACACCTTC. It translates to CASSLPPGGEGYTF.